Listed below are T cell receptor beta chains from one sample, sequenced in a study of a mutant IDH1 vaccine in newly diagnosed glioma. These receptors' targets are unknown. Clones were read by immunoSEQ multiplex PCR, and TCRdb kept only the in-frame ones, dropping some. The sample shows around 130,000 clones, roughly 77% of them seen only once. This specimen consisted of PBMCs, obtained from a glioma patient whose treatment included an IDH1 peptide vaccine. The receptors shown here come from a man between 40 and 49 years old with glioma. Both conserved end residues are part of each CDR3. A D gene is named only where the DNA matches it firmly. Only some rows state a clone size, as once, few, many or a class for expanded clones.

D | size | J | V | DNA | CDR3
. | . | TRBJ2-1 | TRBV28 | TGTGCCAGCCGAAAGGGGCAATCCTACAATGAGCAGTTCTTC | CASRKGQSYNEQFF
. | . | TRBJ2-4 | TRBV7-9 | TGTGCCAGCAGCTTCAATGGGGACAACATTCAGTACTTC | CASSFNGDNIQYF
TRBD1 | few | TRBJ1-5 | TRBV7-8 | TGTGCCAGCAGCCCGGACAGGGCTATACAGCCCCAGCATTTT | CASSPDRAIQPQHF
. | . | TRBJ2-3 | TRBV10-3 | TGTGCCATCACTCCGGGCCCGTCGTTTGATACGCAGTATTTT | CAITPGPSFDTQYF
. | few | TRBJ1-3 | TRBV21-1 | TGTGCCAGCACCGTCGACAGGGAACGGAGAAACACCATATATTTT | CASTVDRERRNTIYF
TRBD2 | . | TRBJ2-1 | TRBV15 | TGTGCCACCAGCAGAGATGCGGGAGCTGAGCAGTTCTTC | CATSRDAGAEQFF
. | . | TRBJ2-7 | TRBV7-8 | TGTGCCAGCAGCTTAGGTGGGGGGGCCTCCTCCTACGAGCAGTACTTC | CASSLGGGASSYEQYF
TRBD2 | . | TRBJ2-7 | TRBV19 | TGTGCCAGTAGGTCCTTGAGGGCGGGGGGCACCAGCTCCTACGAGCAGTACTTC | CASRSLRAGGTSSYEQYF
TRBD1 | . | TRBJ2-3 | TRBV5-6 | TGTGCCAGCACCCTATGGACAGGGGTGCACACGCAGTATTTT | CASTLWTGVHTQYF
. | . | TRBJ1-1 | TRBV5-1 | TGCGCCAGCAGCTTGCTAAGGTCCTTGAACACTGAAGCTTTCTTT | CASSLLRSLNTEAFF
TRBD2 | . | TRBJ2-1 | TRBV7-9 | TGTGCCAGCAGCTTTCAGCGGGGGAGCTCCTACAATGAGCAGTTCTTC | CASSFQRGSSYNEQFF
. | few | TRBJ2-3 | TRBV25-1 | TGTGCCAGCAGTGACAGGGAGTACACAGATACGCAGTATTTT | CASSDREYTDTQYF
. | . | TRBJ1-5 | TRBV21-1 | TGTGCCAGCACTTTGGGACAGTTGGCGATGCCCCAGCATTTT | CASTLGQLAMPQHF
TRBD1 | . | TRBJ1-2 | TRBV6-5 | TGTGCCAGCAGTTACGGGAACAGGGGGGTCTATGGCTACACCTTC | CASSYGNRGVYGYTF
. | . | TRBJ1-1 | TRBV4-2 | TGTGCCAGCAGCCACCTTGGGACGACGAGCTTCGCTGAAGCTTTCTTT | CASSHLGTTSFAEAFF
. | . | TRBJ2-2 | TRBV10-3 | TGTGCCATCAGTGCGGGCAGGGAGTCCGGGGAGCTGTTTTTT | CAISAGRESGELFF
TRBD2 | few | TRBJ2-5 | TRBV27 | TGTGCCAGCAGTTCAAAAGGGACTAGCGGGGGGCCGGTGCGGACCCAGTACTTC | CASSSKGTSGGPVRTQYF
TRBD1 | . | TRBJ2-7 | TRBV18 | TGTGCCAGCTCACCGGGGACAGGGGGCGCGGAGCAGTACTTC | CASSPGTGGAEQYF
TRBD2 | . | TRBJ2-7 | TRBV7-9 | TGTGCCAGCACCCGGAATACCGGGGGGGCGTACGAGCAGTACTTC | CASTRNTGGAYEQYF
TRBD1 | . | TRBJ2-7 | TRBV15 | TGTGCCACCAGCCCAGGGGGACCGACAAGTTGGCAGTACTTC | CATSPGGPTSWQYF
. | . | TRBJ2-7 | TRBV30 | TGTGCCTGGGCCCGGGATATCTACGAGCAGTACTTC | CAWARDIYEQYF
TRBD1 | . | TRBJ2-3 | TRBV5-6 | TGTGCCAGCAGCTTGAGGGGGACAGGGGTGAGAGATACGCAGTATTTT | CASSLRGTGVRDTQYF
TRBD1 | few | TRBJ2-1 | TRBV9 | TGTGCCAGCAGCCCATTAGACAGGGCCTACAATGAGCAGTTCTTC | CASSPLDRAYNEQFF
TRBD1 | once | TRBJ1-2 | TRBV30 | TGTGCCTGGACCCCTCCCCCCATGCGCCGGGACAGGGAAAGGGATGGCTACACCTTC | CAWTPPPMRRDRERDGYTF
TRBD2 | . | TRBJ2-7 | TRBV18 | TGTGCCAGCTCAGATCCGGGACTAGCGGGAGAGTACGAGCAGTACTTC | CASSDPGLAGEYEQYF
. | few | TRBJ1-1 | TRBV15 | TGTGCCACCACCCTAGGACGGGAGGTTGCTTTCTTT | CATTLGREVAFF
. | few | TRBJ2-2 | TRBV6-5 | TGTGCCAGCAGTTACGGAGTTACAAACACCGGGGAGCTGTTTTTT | CASSYGVTNTGELFF
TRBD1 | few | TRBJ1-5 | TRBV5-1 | TGCGCCAGCAGCCCGGGACAGGGCGGGGGTCAGCCCCAGCATTTT | CASSPGQGGGQPQHF
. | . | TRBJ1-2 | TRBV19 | TGTGCCAGTAGTATTGGTACAAACGAGTACTATGGCTACACCTTC | CASSIGTNEYYGYTF
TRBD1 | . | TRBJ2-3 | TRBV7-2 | TGTGCCAGCAGCTTGGACAGGGGTAGCACAGATACGCAGTATTTT | CASSLDRGSTDTQYF
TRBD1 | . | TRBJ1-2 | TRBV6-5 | TGTGCCAGCAGTTCGGGGACAGTCTATGGCTACACCTTC | CASSSGTVYGYTF
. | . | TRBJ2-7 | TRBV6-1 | TGTGCCAGCAGTGAACGGTGGACAATCCCCAGCTCCTACGAGCAGTACTTC | CASSERWTIPSSYEQYF
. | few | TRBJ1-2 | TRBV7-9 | TGTGCCAGCAGCTCGACAGTGGGCGGCTACACCTTC | CASSSTVGGYTF
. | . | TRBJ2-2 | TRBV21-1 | TGTGCCAGCAGCTCTTCCGGGACCGACTGGCCGAACACCGGGGAGCTGTTTTTT | CASSSSGTDWPNTGELFF
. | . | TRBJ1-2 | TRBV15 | TGTGCCACCAGCAACGCCCCCGGGGGATACTATGGCTACACCTTC | CATSNAPGGYYGYTF
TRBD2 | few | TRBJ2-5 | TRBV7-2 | TGTGCCAGCAGCTTAACTAGCGGGGGGGTGGAGACCCAGTACTTC | CASSLTSGGVETQYF
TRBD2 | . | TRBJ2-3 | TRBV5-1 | TGCGCCAGCAGCTTGCGGGGCCTTACTAGCGGGATGAGCACAGATACGCAGTATTTT | CASSLRGLTSGMSTDTQYF
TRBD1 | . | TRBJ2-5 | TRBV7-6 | TGTGCCAGCAGCCCCCGGGACAGACAAGAGACCCAGTACTTC | CASSPRDRQETQYF
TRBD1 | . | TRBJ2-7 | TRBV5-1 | TGCGCCAGCAGCTCGACCCCATCGACAGGGGACTACGAGCAGTACTTC | CASSSTPSTGDYEQYF
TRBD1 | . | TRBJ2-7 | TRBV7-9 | TGTGCCAGCAGCTTTTCGGGGACAGGCCCCAGCTCCTACGAGCAGTACTTC | CASSFSGTGPSSYEQYF